Included here is one T cell receptor beta chain sequence, with context. This sample is drawn from a study of blood T cell repertoires in COVID-19. The authors' processing: For nucleated cells, counts were estimated from reference gene primer amplification. Produced via immunoSEQ multiplex PCR; TCRdb's table is partial and in-frame only. The DNA was the basis for D and trimming; V, J and clone size are from that table. Of around 120,000 clones listed, about 78% are singletons. Germline lookup yields CDR1 SGDLS and CDR2 YYNGEE. Losses at the gene ends were 0 bases for V and 4 bases for J; bases not matched to a gene: 12. CDR3 length: 18 residues.

This receptor was taken from a man aged 70 or older with acute or convalescent COVID-19. The material sequenced was peripheral blood. This sequence joins TRBV9 and TRBJ2-1; TRBD2 matches at 8 bases. DNA of the CDR3: TGTGCCAGCAGCGTAGTGCTAGCGGGCGGGATTTATTACAATGAGCAGTTCTTC. Translation gives CASSVVLAGGIYYNEQFF.